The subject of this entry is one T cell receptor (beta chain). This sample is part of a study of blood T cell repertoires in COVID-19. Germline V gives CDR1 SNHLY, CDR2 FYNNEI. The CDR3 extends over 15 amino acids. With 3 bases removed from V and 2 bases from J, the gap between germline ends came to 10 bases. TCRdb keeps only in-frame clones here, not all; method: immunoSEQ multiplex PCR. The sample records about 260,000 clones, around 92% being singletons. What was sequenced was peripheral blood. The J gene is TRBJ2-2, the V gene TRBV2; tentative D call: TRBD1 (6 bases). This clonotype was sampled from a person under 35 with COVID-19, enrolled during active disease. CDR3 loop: CASSEGAPNTGELFF. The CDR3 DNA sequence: TGTGCCAGCAGTGAGGGGGCGCCCAACACCGGGGAGCTGTTTTTT.